Described below is a single T cell receptor (beta chain) sequence and its context. The antigen is unknown. The CDR3 consists of 17 residues. With 4 bases clipped from V and 7 bases from J, the junction kept 13 bases outside the gene matches. CDR1 is SGHDT, CDR2 YYEEEE, per germline. This specimen belongs to a study of shared clonotypes between healthy human individuals. Study at large: CD4 naive and memory got three plates each, CD8 naive two, CD8 memory one.

The authors split each subset's genomic DNA evenly across several immunoSEQ plates. Each replicate PCR on the sorted subsets used about 0.2 ug DNA (about 30,000 T cell genomes). Here immunoSEQ multiplex PCR was the method, and the copy in TCRdb shows in-frame clones only, minus some. The table includes millions of clones, 85% to 95% detected once. Points from the study as a whole: It was anticipated that sequencing depth would influence how many clonotypes donors shared.

The receptor comes from a man between 18 and 29 years old in good health. The sample comprised naive CD4+ T cells sorted from blood. Subset defined: CD45RA+ positively selected. The J gene is TRBJ2-1, the V gene TRBV5-6; 11 bases align to TRBD2. The DNA of the CDR3 is TGTGCCAGCAGCGAAAAGACTAGCGGGACCGTCGTGAATGAGCAGTTCTTC. This sequence encodes CASSEKTSGTVVNEQFF.